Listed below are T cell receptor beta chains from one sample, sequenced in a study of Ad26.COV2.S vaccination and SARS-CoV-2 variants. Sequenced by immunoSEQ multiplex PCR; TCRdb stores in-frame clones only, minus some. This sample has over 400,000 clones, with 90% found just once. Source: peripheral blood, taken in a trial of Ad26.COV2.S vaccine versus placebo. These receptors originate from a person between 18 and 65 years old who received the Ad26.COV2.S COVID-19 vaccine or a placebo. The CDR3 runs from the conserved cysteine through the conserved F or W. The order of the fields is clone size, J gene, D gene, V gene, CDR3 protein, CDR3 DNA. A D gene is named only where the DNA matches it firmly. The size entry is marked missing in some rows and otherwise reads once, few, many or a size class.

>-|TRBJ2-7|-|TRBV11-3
CASSLGGVNSYEQYF
TGTGCCAGCAGCTTAGGGGGAGTAAACTCCTACGAGCAGTACTTC
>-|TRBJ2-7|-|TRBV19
CASSPGGGRYEQYF
TGTGCCAGTAGTCCGGGGGGCGGCCGGTACGAGCAGTACTTC
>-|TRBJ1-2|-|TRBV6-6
CASSYSKRGGYTF
TGTGCCAGCAGTTACTCGAAGCGGGGCGGCTACACCTTC
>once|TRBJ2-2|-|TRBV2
CASRQSGELFF
TGTGCCAGCCGGCAGAGCGGGGAGCTGTTTTTT
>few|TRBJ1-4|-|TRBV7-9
CASSFPREKLFF
TGTGCCAGCAGCTTCCCCAGGGAAAAACTGTTTTTT
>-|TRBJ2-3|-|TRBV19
CASKGGARYTDTQYF
TGTGCCAGTAAGGGGGGTGCTAGATACACAGATACGCAGTATTTT
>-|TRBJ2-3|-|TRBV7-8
CASSLKSPFSTDTQYF
TGTGCCAGCAGCTTAAAATCGCCCTTTAGCACAGATACGCAGTATTTT
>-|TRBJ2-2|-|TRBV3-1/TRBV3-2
CASSQAGFTGELFF
TGTGCCAGCAGCCAAGCAGGGTTTACCGGGGAGCTGTTTTTT
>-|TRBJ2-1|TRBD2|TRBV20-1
CSASELAGVYGNEQFF
TGCAGTGCTAGTGAACTAGCGGGGGTCTACGGAAATGAGCAGTTCTTC
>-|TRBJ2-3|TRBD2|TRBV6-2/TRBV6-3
CASSGTSGSRTDTQYF
TGTGCCAGCAGTGGGACTAGCGGGAGTAGAACAGATACGCAGTATTTT
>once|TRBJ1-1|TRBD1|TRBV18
CASSPQEQGLNTEAFF
TGTGCCAGCTCACCACAAGAACAGGGGCTGAACACTGAAGCTTTCTTT
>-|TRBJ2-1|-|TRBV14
CASSQVTASSYNEQFF
TGTGCCAGCAGCCAAGTGACGGCCAGCTCCTACAATGAGCAGTTCTTC
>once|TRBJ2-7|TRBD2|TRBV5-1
CASSLGLAGGPLTHEQYF
TGCGCCAGCAGCTTGGGACTAGCGGGAGGGCCGCTCACCCACGAGCAGTACTTC
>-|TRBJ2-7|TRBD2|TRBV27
CASSPSLGGRAYEQYF
TGTGCCAGCAGTCCATCATTAGGTGGGAGGGCCTACGAGCAGTACTTC